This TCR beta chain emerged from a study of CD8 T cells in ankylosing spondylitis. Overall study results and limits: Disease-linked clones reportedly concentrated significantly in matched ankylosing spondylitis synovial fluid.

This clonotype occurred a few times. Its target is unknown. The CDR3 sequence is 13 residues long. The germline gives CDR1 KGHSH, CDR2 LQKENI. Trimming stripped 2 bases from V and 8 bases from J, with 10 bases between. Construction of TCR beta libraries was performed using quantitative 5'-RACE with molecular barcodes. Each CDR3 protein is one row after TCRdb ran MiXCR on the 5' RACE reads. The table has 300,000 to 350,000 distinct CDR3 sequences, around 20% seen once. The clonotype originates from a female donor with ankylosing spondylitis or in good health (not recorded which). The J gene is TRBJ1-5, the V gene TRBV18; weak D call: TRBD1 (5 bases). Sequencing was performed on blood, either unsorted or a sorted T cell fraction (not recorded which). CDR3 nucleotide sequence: TGTGCCAGCTCACCAGCCAGGGAGGAGCCCCAGCATTTT. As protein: CASSPAREEPQHF.